This T cell receptor beta chain originates from a study of blood T cells in healthy people across ages. Study-wide results and limits: Diversity of TCR beta per million T cells declined in a roughly linear way with age.

On this clonotype itself: Antigen unknown.

V lost 7 bases and J lost 1, with 11 bases in between. CDR3 length equals 14 residues. With a J-beta primer mix and a sample-barcoded 5' primer, a second PCR ran 7 to 11 cycles. Every single cDNA molecule received a tag from a template-switch adaptor with 12 random nucleotides. TCRdb reprocessed the 5' RACE reads with MiXCR, giving one entry per CDR3 protein. The table records 540,000 or so distinct CDR3 sequences, 25% to 30% of them present only once. The V and J genes are TRBV12-3 or TRBV12-4 and TRBJ2-1; no clear D gene. This sequence originates from a woman in her sixties or seventies in good health. Sequencing was carried out using blood. The chain's CDR3 is CASNRRKSYNEQFF. The CDR3 DNA follows: TGTGCCAGCAACCGCAGGAAATCCTACAATGAGCAGTTCTTC.